The 22 T cell receptor beta chains reported below all come from one sample, sequenced in a study of blood T cell repertoires in COVID-19. Libraries were prepared by immunoSEQ multiplex PCR; TCRdb keeps only in-frame clonotypes and omits some of them. The sample lists a few hundred thousand clones; roughly 85% were seen once. Sequencing was performed on peripheral blood. These receptors were collected from a man aged 55 to 70 who had recovered from COVID-19.

The chain links TRBV13 to TRBJ2-3; D not certain. Per germline, CDR1 PRHDT and CDR2 FYEKMQ (reference sequence). CDR3 length equals 12 residues. Trimming cost V 4 bases and J 1 base, with 3 bases left between them. The CDR3 DNA follows: TGTGCCAGCAGCTCGGGCACAGATACGCAGTATTTT. Translating it yields CASSSGTDTQYF.

The CDR3 DNA is TGTGCCAGCAGCCCCCCATATAGACAGAAGGGGTGGCAAGAGACCCAGTACTTC. Translating gives CASSPPYRQKGWQETQYF. V usage is TRBV7-9 and J usage is TRBJ2-5, with D perhaps matching TRBD1 (5 bases). Germline-derived CDR1 and CDR2 are SEHNR and FQNEAQ (reference sequence). V was trimmed by 5 bases and J by 2 bases, leaving 24 bases between them. There are 18 residues in the CDR3.

V gene TRBV19 combines with J gene TRBJ2-1; 9 bases align to TRBD2. The germline CDR1 and CDR2 sequences are LNHDA and SQIVND (reference sequence). This CDR3 is 12 amino acids long. The trim removed 6 bases at V and 13 bases at J, leaving 7 bases unmatched. The CDR3 loop is CASSFAGGRQFF. Written as DNA, the CDR3 is TGTGCCAGTAGCTTTGCGGGGGGGCGTCAGTTCTTC.

This clone appeared once. The V gene is TRBV7-5, the J gene TRBJ2-1; the D call in the table, TRBD2, was not verified against the DNA. TRBV7-5 is designated a pseudogene. The length of the CDR3 is 17 residues. For the CDR3, the DNA is TGTGCCAGAAAGCGGGGCACAGGCGAACCCTCCTACAATGAGCAGTTCTTC. This translates into CARKRGTGEPSYNEQFF.

The V call is TRBV30, the J call TRBJ1-2; tentative D call: TRBD1 (5 bases). V was trimmed by 5 bases and J by 7 bases, leaving 14 bases between them. CDR3 length equals 12 residues. Germline-derived CDR1 and CDR2 are GTSNPN and SVGIG (reference sequence). The CDR3 loop reads CAWAGGNGGYTF. The DNA of the CDR3 is TGTGCCTGGGCCGGGGGTAACGGTGGCTACACCTTC.

The CDR3: CATSRDWGGRSTDTQYF. CDR3 nucleotide sequence: TGTGCCACCAGCAGAGATTGGGGAGGACGAAGCACAGATACGCAGTATTTT. The V gene is TRBV15, the J gene TRBJ2-3, with a tentative D call TRBD2 (6 bases). V lost 0 bases and J lost 0, with 13 bases in between. The CDR3 is made up of 17 amino acids. The germline gives CDR1 LNHNV, CDR2 YYDKDF (reference sequence).

This clone has just one count. The chain employs TRBV11-2 and TRBJ2-7; 11 nucleotides align to TRBD2. J gave up 3 bases and V 5 bases, and 6 bases lay outside the gene matches. The germline V gene encodes CDR1 SGHAT and CDR2 FQNNGV. CDR3 length: 15 amino acids. In DNA form, the CDR3 reads TGTGCCAGCAGCCCGGGACTAGCGGCAATCTACGAGCAGTACTTC. This codes for CASSPGLAAIYEQYF. Based on the CDR3 plus reference TRBV11-2 and TRBJ2-7, the full variable domain is EAGVAQSPRYKIIEKRQSVAFWCNPISGHATLYWYQQILGQGPKLLIQFQNNGVVDDSQLPKDRFSAERLKGVDSTLKIQPAKLEDSAVYLCASSPGLAAIYEQYFGPGTRLTVT.

The rearrangement joins TRBV11-2 to TRBJ2-3; D may be TRBD1 (6 bases). The CDR3 loop spans 15 amino acids. The V gene lost 5 bases and the J gene lost 2 bases, with 14 bases spanning the gap. CDR1 SGHAT and CDR2 FQNNGV come from the germline V gene. Written as DNA, the CDR3 is TGTGCCAGCAGCCCCGGGACATTCAACACAGATACGCAGTATTTT. Amino acids: CASSPGTFNTDTQYF.

This clone was seen a handful of times. The V gene is TRBV27, the J gene TRBJ1-1, with a possible D match to TRBD1 (5 bases). Trimming pared 5 bases from V and 5 bases from J, leaving 15 bases between. CDR3 length equals 14 residues. Germline CDR1 is MNHEY and CDR2 is SMNVEV (reference sequence). CDR3 in amino acids: CASSPGRGETEAFF. In DNA form, the CDR3 reads TGTGCCAGCAGTCCGGGGAGGGGTGAAACTGAAGCTTTCTTT.

The chain carries TRBV29-1 and TRBJ2-7; D is perhaps TRBD2 (6 bases). Trimming left V 3 bases short and J 12 bases short, with 21 bases between. CDR1 SQVTM and CDR2 ANQGSEA come from the germline V gene. CDR3 length: 13 amino acids. The CDR3 loop reads CSVDGLGGFDRYF. The CDR3 bases are TGCAGCGTTGATGGTCTGGGGGGATTCGATCGGTACTTC.

The V and J genes are TRBV5-1 and TRBJ2-1; 12 bases are a match to TRBD2. Per germline, CDR1 SGHRS and CDR2 YFSETQ. This CDR3 has 15 amino acids. The V and J ends lost 5 bases and 6 bases, in that order; junction bases with no gene match: 6. The CDR3 nucleotides read TGCGCCAGCAGGTCCTCTAGCGGGAGGGCCAATGAGCAGTTCTTC. The encoded protein is CASRSSSGRANEQFF.

This chain uses TRBV2 with TRBJ2-5, with D perhaps TRBD2 (6 bases). Germline assignment: CDR1 SNHLY and CDR2 FYNNEI. The CDR3 runs to 12 residues. V lost 7 bases, J lost 1 base, and 7 bases lay in between. DNA for the CDR3: TGTGCCAGCACGCGGGGCCAAGAGACCCAGTACTTC. This translates into CASTRGQETQYF.

V gene TRBV30 combines with J gene TRBJ1-2; TRBD1 matches 7 bases. V trimming: 2 bases; J trimming: 6 bases; junction bases outside the gene matches: 6. The CDR3 has 13 residues. CDR1 is GTSNPN, CDR2 SVGIG, per germline (reference sequence). This CDR3 reads CAWSTTGMDGYTF. The CDR3 region has the DNA TGTGCCTGGAGTACGACAGGGATGGATGGCTACACCTTC. Combining the CDR3 with reference TRBV30 and TRBJ1-2 gives the whole variable domain SQTIHQWPATLVQPVGSPLSLECTVEGTSNPNLYWYRQAAGRGLQLLFYSVGIGQISSEVPQNLSASRPQDRQFILSSKKLLLSDSGFYLCAWSTTGMDGYTFGSGTRLTVV.

The genes are TRBV25-1 and TRBJ2-2; D not certain. There are 13 residues in the CDR3. Trimming shortened V by 5 bases and J by 6 bases, and 10 bases separated the two germline ends. The germline gives CDR1 MGHDK, CDR2 SYGVNS. Written as DNA, the CDR3 is TGTGCCAGCAGTAAAACCCAGGCCGGGGAGCTGTTTTTT. Its translation is CASSKTQAGELFF.

The chain employs TRBV4-2 and TRBJ2-7; TRBD1 matches 9 bases. V lost 1 base to trimming and J lost 3 bases; unmatched junction nucleotides: 1. The CDR3 spans 14 residues. Germline CDR1 and CDR2: LGHNA and YNFKEQ. DNA for the CDR3: TGTGCCAGCAGCCAAGTGGGACAGGGCTACGAGCAGTACTTC. Residues: CASSQVGQGYEQYF.

The CDR3: CASSYDRGLGSPLHF. The CDR3 region has the DNA TGTGCCAGCAGTTACGACAGGGGGTTGGGTTCACCCCTCCACTTT. The V call is TRBV28, the J call TRBJ1-6; TRBD1 matches at 9 bases. The CDR3 is made up of 15 amino acids. J was trimmed by 9 bases and V by 4 bases; bases with no gene match: 7. CDR1 and CDR2 from the germline V gene are MDHEN and SYDVKM.

This clone was counted at least ten times. This chain links TRBV2 with TRBJ1-4; perhaps TRBD1 as D (5 bases). The germline V and J ends were trimmed by 2 bases and 11 bases, with 12 bases remaining between them. Germline assignment: CDR1 SNHLY and CDR2 FYNNEI. This CDR3 is built from 13 residues. CDR3 nucleotides: TGTGCCAGCAGTGAAAGGAGGGGTAGGAAACTGTTTTTT. Protein: CASSERRGRKLFF.

This clone was counted between two and nine times. The V and J genes are TRBV7-8 and TRBJ2-1; 12 bases fit TRBD1. There are 15 residues in the CDR3. The V gene end was trimmed by 0 bases and the J gene end by 7 bases; junction bases not matched to a gene: 1. CDR1 and CDR2 (germline): SGHVS, FQNEAQ. Written as DNA, the CDR3 is TGTGCCAGCAGCTTAGCGGGACAGGGGGCTAATGAGCAGTTCTTC. Residues: CASSLAGQGANEQFF.

V usage is TRBV3-1 (or the pseudogene TRBV3-2) and J usage is TRBJ1-1, with TRBD1 matching over 7 bases. This CDR3 comprises 13 residues. With 5 bases clipped from V and 8 bases from J, the junction kept 8 bases outside the gene matches. CDR1 is LGHDT and CDR2 is YNNKEL in the germline V gene (reference sequence). CDR3 nucleotide sequence: TGTGCCAGCAGCATTAACGCAGGGGGGGAAGCTTTCTTT. Translated, it gives CASSINAGGEAFF.

This chain joins TRBV4-2 and TRBJ1-1; 10 nucleotides line up with TRBD1. The CDR3 spans 15 residues. CDR1 is LGHNA and CDR2 is YNFKEQ in the germline V gene. The V segment lost 4 bases and the J segment 4 bases; nucleotides outside the gene matches: 6. The CDR3, as DNA: TGTGCCAGCAGCCTTGGGACAGGGGCGAGCACTGAAGCTTTCTTT. This encodes CASSLGTGASTEAFF.

V gene TRBV7-9 combines with J gene TRBJ1-1; D is uncertain. The germline V and J ends were trimmed by 7 bases and 6 bases, with 9 bases remaining between them. CDR3 length: 11 residues. CDR1 is SEHNR and CDR2 is FQNEAQ in the germline V gene (reference sequence). CDR3 residues: CASTPIPEAFF. The CDR3 DNA follows: TGTGCCAGCACCCCAATTCCTGAAGCTTTCTTT. The full variable domain, completed using reference TRBV7-9 and TRBJ1-1, is DTGVSQNPRHKITKRGQNVTFRCDPISEHNRLYWYRQTLGQGPEFLTYFQNEAQLEKSRLLSDRFSAERPKGSFSTLEIQRTEQGDSAMYLCASTPIPEAFFGQGTRLTVV.

This clone has more than one count but fewer than ten. V and J are TRBV6-5 and TRBJ2-7; 8 bases agree with TRBD1. V was pared by 5 bases and J by 3 bases, with 9 bases of the junction left unmatched. Looked up from germline, CDR1 is MNHEY and CDR2 is SVGAGI. The CDR3 is 15 residues long. DNA of the CDR3: TGTGCCAGCAGTCATGACAGGGGCACCCTCTACGAGCAGTACTTC. It is translated as CASSHDRGTLYEQYF.